The 28 T cell receptor beta chains below all came from one sample that was sequenced in a study of tissue T cells after allogeneic stem cell transplantation. Generated by immunoSEQ multiplex PCR, the TCRdb table keeps only in-frame clones and is missing some. The table has 5,500 to 8,500 clones, roughly 56% seen once. Sequencing was performed on duodenum tissue, taken at autopsy. The receptors come from a female donor older than 55 with lung cancer.

The chain joins TRBV24-1 to TRBJ1-2, with 7 bases that match TRBD1. Germline lookup yields CDR1 KGHDR and CDR2 SFDVKD. The ends lost 7 bases at V and 4 bases at J; junction bases unmatched: 11. The CDR3 is made up of 15 amino acids. This chain's CDR3 is CATSLSGQSIYGYTF. The CDR3 coding sequence is TGTGCCACCAGCCTCTCGGGACAGTCGATCTATGGCTACACCTTC.

Details on this clone: Other DNA sequences of this sample code for an identical CDR3. This chain uses TRBV29-1 with TRBJ2-1; either TRBD1 or TRBD2 may fit D (6 bases each). The ends were cut back, 4 bases at V and 5 bases at J, with 18 bases in the middle. The V gene's germline CDR1 is SQVTM and CDR2 ANQGSEA. The CDR3 is 15 amino acids. The CDR3 reads CSVGGGQGRNNEQFF. The CDR3 DNA follows: TGCAGCGTTGGTGGGGGGCAGGGACGGAACAATGAGCAGTTCTTC.

The V gene is TRBV3-1 (or the pseudogene TRBV3-2), the J gene TRBJ2-7, with TRBD2 identical over 8 bases. V gave up 6 bases and J gave up 2 bases; unmatched junction bases: 9. Germline CDR1 LGHDT, CDR2 YNNKEL (reference sequence). CDR3 length: 15 residues. In nucleotides, the CDR3 is TGTGCCAGCAGTAACACCTTAGCGGGGCCCTACGAGCAGTACTTC. This codes for CASSNTLAGPYEQYF.

The J gene is TRBJ1-4, the V gene TRBV7-9, with 7 bases identical to TRBD1. The CDR3 is 18 residues long. V shed 5 bases, J shed 0 bases, and the junction held 12 bases outside the gene matches. CDR1 and CDR2 from the germline V gene are SEHNR and FQNEAQ (reference sequence). The CDR3, as DNA: TGTGCCAGCAGCCGCAGGGGGGACAGACTAGCAACTAATGAAAAACTGTTTTTT. It codes for CASSRRGDRLATNEKLFF. The full variable domain, completed using reference TRBV7-9 and TRBJ1-4, is DTGVSQNPRHKITKRGQNVTFRCDPISEHNRLYWYRQTLGQGPEFLTYFQNEAQLEKSRLLSDRFSAERPKGSFSTLEIQRTEQGDSAMYLCASSRRGDRLATNEKLFFGSGTQLSVL.

The chain carries TRBV18 and TRBJ2-3; TRBD1 aligns across 7 bases. Unmatched junction bases numbered 7, after V lost 5 bases and J lost 2 bases. This CDR3 is 15 amino acids long. Per the germline V gene, CDR1 is KGHSH and CDR2 is LQKENI. The CDR3 is CASSAQGVYTDTQYF. DNA for the CDR3: TGTGCCAGCTCAGCCCAGGGGGTGTACACAGATACGCAGTATTTT.

The chain employs TRBV6-5 and TRBJ1-3; D uncertain. Trimming stripped 3 bases from V and 0 bases from J, with 3 bases between. This CDR3 is 13 amino acids long. CDR1 is MNHEY, CDR2 SVGAGI, per germline. The CDR3 reads CASSYSSGNTIYF. Here the CDR3 DNA reads TGTGCCAGCAGTTATAGCTCTGGAAACACCATATATTTT.

The chain couples TRBV7-8 to TRBJ1-2, with TRBD1 identical over 9 bases. The germline gives CDR1 SGHVS, CDR2 FQNEAQ. The CDR3 sequence is 14 residues long. Germline trimming cut 5 bases from V and 5 bases from J; bases unmatched to any gene: 6. CDR3 amino acids: CASSGSGTGYGYTF. Written as DNA, the CDR3 is TGTGCCAGCAGCGGTTCCGGGACAGGGTATGGCTACACCTTC.

This clone was detected once. The chain joins TRBV11-2 to TRBJ2-1; D unclear. V was trimmed by 5 bases and J by 9 bases, leaving 11 bases between them. This CDR3 has 12 residues. In germline, CDR1 is SGHAT, CDR2 FQNNGV. The CDR3 DNA reads as TGTGCCAGCAGCCAACCCCGCCCTGAGCAGTTCTTC. It translates to CASSQPRPEQFF.

The chain recombines TRBV11-2 with TRBJ2-4; the match to TRBD1 covers 9 bases. The CDR3 runs to 16 residues. The germline V gene encodes CDR1 SGHAT and CDR2 FQNNGV. The V gene end was trimmed by 0 bases and the J gene end by 6 bases; junction bases not matched to a gene: 6. The CDR3 DNA sequence: TGTGCCAGCAGCTTAGAGATGGGGACAGGGACAAACATTCAGTACTTC. Protein: CASSLEMGTGTNIQYF.

The J gene is TRBJ2-3, the V gene TRBV7-8; D gene ambiguous. The V gene lost 6 bases and the J gene lost 0 bases, with 10 bases spanning the gap. Germline CDR1 is SGHVS and CDR2 is FQNEAQ. CDR3 size: 14 residues. CDR3 in amino acids: CASRPGASTDTQYF. CDR3 DNA sequence: TGTGCCAGCAGGCCCGGTGCTAGCACAGATACGCAGTATTTT.

The genes are TRBV27 and TRBJ2-7; D might be TRBD1 (7 bases). V gave up 6 bases and J gave up 2 bases, with 14 bases separating them. There are 14 residues in the CDR3. Germline lookup yields CDR1 MNHEY and CDR2 SMNVEV (reference sequence). The CDR3 here is CASSGRGQTYEQYF. Written as DNA, the CDR3 is TGTGCCAGCAGCGGGCGGGGACAGACCTACGAGCAGTACTTC.

Only a few counts were recorded for this clone. V usage is TRBV7-2 and J usage is TRBJ1-4; D may be TRBD1 (5 bases). Germline V gives CDR1 SGHTA, CDR2 FQGNSA. The CDR3 spans 14 residues. The V and J ends lost 5 bases and 8 bases respectively, with 15 bases between them. The CDR3 region is CASSETYRTEKLFF. As DNA, the CDR3 is TGTGCCAGCAGCGAAACTTACAGGACGGAAAAACTGTTTTTT.

The chain has TRBV19 and TRBJ2-5; 7 bases match TRBD2. Germline V lookup: CDR1 LNHDA, CDR2 SQIVND (reference sequence). J gave up 7 bases and V 10 bases, and 15 bases lay outside the gene matches. This CDR3 has 14 residues. The CDR3 DNA is TGTGCCACCGGACGAAGTCTAGCGGAGGGGACCCAGTACTTC. Encoded protein: CATGRSLAEGTQYF. The whole variable domain, remainder taken from reference TRBV19 and TRBJ2-5, is DGGITQSPKYLFRKEGQNVTLSCEQNLNHDAMYWYRQDPGQGLRLIYYSQIVNDFQKGDIAEGYSVSREKKESFPLTVTSAQKNPTAFYLCATGRSLAEGTQYFGPGTRLLVL.

The rearrangement uses TRBV6-4 and TRBJ2-2; D not certain. Trimming left V 0 bases short and J 5 bases short, with 10 bases between. The germline V gene has CDR1 MRHNA and CDR2 SNTAGT. The CDR3 extends over 15 amino acids. The CDR3 sequence: CASSDSGVITGELFF. The CDR3 DNA follows: TGTGCCAGCAGTGACTCTGGGGTTATTACCGGGGAGCTGTTTTTT.

Sample share makes this clone large (0.1 to 1%). The sample carries other DNA sequences with the same CDR3. The J gene is TRBJ1-2, the V gene TRBV29-1; D is unresolved. The CDR3 loop spans 13 amino acids. V was cut by 0 bases and J by 4 bases, with 9 bases left in between. Germline CDR1 is SQVTM and CDR2 is ANQGSEA. The CDR3 loop reads CSVEELASYGYTF. CDR3 nucleotide sequence: TGCAGCGTTGAAGAGTTGGCCTCCTATGGCTACACCTTC.

The J gene is TRBJ1-1, the V gene TRBV7-9; D might be TRBD1 (5 bases). V shed 7 bases and J shed 0 bases, with 6 bases lying between them. The CDR3 has 12 amino acids. Germline values: CDR1 SEHNR, CDR2 FQNEAQ (reference sequence). The CDR3 DNA reads TGTGCCAGCACCAGGGTGAACACTGAAGCTTTCTTT. Its protein is CASTRVNTEAFF.

The rearrangement uses TRBV7-2 and TRBJ2-5; no reliable D call. Germline V lookup: CDR1 SGHTA, CDR2 FQGNSA. Trimming cost V 5 bases and J 0 bases, with 4 bases left between them. The CDR3 length is 12 residues. The CDR3 bases are TGTGCCAGCAGCCGGTACCAAGAGACCCAGTACTTC. Translated: CASSRYQETQYF.

This clone has a single count. The chain uses TRBV6-5 and TRBJ2-1; 8 bases align to TRBD2. V gave up 6 bases and J gave up 8 bases; unmatched junction bases: 12. This CDR3 comprises 15 residues. Germline CDR1 and CDR2: MNHEY and SVGAGI. The CDR3 DNA reads as TGTGCCAGCAGCCGCGGGGGGACTCAGGGTGATGAGCAGTTCTTC. This codes for CASSRGGTQGDEQFF.

CDR3: CASSLGYSAHTEAFF. CDR3 in DNA: TGTGCCAGCAGCTTGGGGTATTCGGCTCACACTGAAGCTTTCTTT. The chain recombines TRBV7-2 with TRBJ1-1; D uncertain. With 3 bases removed from V and 3 bases from J, the gap between germline ends came to 14 bases. CDR1 SGHTA and CDR2 FQGNSA come from the germline V gene. This CDR3 has 15 residues.

By share, this clone ranks as medium-sized. J is TRBJ1-3 and V is TRBV5-8, with D maybe TRBD1 (5 bases). Germline-derived CDR1 and CDR2 are SGHTS and YDEGEE. Trimming shortened V by 4 bases and J by 0 bases, and 17 bases separated the two germline ends. The CDR3 contains 17 residues. The chain's CDR3 is CASSPWGTGVSGNTIYF. The CDR3 DNA reads TGTGCCAGCAGCCCCTGGGGTACAGGAGTCTCTGGAAACACCATATATTTT.

The V call is TRBV7-2, the J call TRBJ2-5; no clear D gene. V lost 4 bases to trimming and J lost 7 bases, with 19 bases between them. The CDR3 length is 15 residues. Germline V gives CDR1 SGHTA, CDR2 FQGNSA. This chain's CDR3 is CASSYVGSGSATQYF. The CDR3 DNA is TGTGCCAGCAGCTATGTGGGTAGTGGGTCCGCGACCCAGTACTTC.

The rearrangement joins TRBV5-4 to TRBJ2-1; TRBD2 agrees at 10 bases. CDR1 SGHNT and CDR2 YYREEE come from the germline V gene (reference sequence). V shed 4 bases, J shed 0 bases, and the junction held 16 bases outside the gene matches. This CDR3 has 20 amino acids. The CDR3 spells CASSLHYLAGDPRSYNEQFF. The CDR3 region has the DNA TGTGCCAGCAGCCTCCACTACCTAGCGGGGGACCCTCGCTCCTACAATGAGCAGTTCTTC.

The chain is built from TRBV7-9 and TRBJ2-7, with a weak D call TRBD1 (8 bases). Between the trimmed V and J ends, which lost 5 bases and 1 base, there was a span of 21 bases. The CDR3 contains 17 residues. Germline V CDR1 and CDR2: SEHNR, FQNEAQ (reference sequence). This CDR3 is CASSPTGQGLISYEQYF. The CDR3 DNA reads as TGTGCCAGCAGCCCCACCGGACAGGGACTAATATCCTACGAGCAGTACTTC.

This clone appeared a few times. This sequence joins TRBV5-4 and TRBJ1-1, with D maybe TRBD1 (5 bases). This CDR3 region has 14 residues. Germline V gives CDR1 SGHNT, CDR2 YYREEE (reference sequence). The ends were cut back, 4 bases at V and 4 bases at J, with 14 bases in the middle. The CDR3 sequence is CASSGNAGLTEAFF. The CDR3 region has the DNA TGTGCCAGCAGCGGAAACGCGGGGCTCACTGAAGCTTTCTTT.

This chain connects TRBV5-1 to TRBJ2-1; 8 bases are a match to TRBD2. Germline V CDR1 and CDR2: SGHRS, YFSETQ. V was pared by 0 bases and J by 5 bases, with 7 bases of the junction left unmatched. This CDR3 comprises 16 residues. The CDR3 protein is CASSLDPSGPNNEQFF. CDR3 in DNA: TGCGCCAGCAGCTTGGATCCTAGCGGGCCTAACAATGAGCAGTTCTTC. The variable domain in full, completed from reference TRBV5-1 and TRBJ2-1, reads KAGVTQTPRYLIKTRGQQVTLSCSPISGHRSVSWYQQTPGQGLQFLFEYFSETQRNKGNFPGRFSGRQFSNSRSEMNVSTLELGDSALYLCASSLDPSGPNNEQFFGPGTRLTVL.

The chain carries TRBV4-3 and TRBJ2-3; tentative D call: TRBD1 (5 bases). The germline V gene has CDR1 LGHNA and CDR2 YSLEER. This CDR3 contains 19 residues. Trimming shortened V by 1 base and J by 2 bases, and 22 bases separated the two germline ends. The CDR3 DNA reads TGCGCCAGCAGCCAAGCTCTGGGGCTCCTCGGTGGCAACACAGATACGCAGTATTTT. Protein product: CASSQALGLLGGNTDTQYF.

The chain employs TRBV7-2 and TRBJ1-2; tentatively, D is TRBD1 (6 bases). Germline lookup yields CDR1 SGHTA and CDR2 FQGNSA. V shed 2 bases and J shed 5 bases, with 9 bases lying between them. The CDR3 runs to 13 residues. The CDR3 DNA sequence: TGTGCCAGCAGCTTACAGGGGAGGTATGGCTACACCTTC. This sequence encodes CASSLQGRYGYTF.

The rearrangement uses TRBV4-1 and TRBJ1-3; a possible D gene is TRBD1 (5 bases). The CDR3 has 17 amino acids. The germline V gene encodes CDR1 MGHRA and CDR2 YSYEKL. Trimming removed 1 base at V and 0 bases at J, with 13 bases between. The CDR3 DNA sequence: TGCGCCAGCAGCCAAGTGTTAGGGGCGAGCTCTGGAAACACCATATATTTT. This sequence encodes CASSQVLGASSGNTIYF.